This T cell receptor beta chain was obtained from a study of blood T cell repertoires in COVID-19. For the study at large: Donors in the United States, Italy and Spain gave samples during acute or convalescent COVID-19. Nucleic acid was either cDNA or gDNA, and it came from T cells, B-cell-depleted T cells, or PBMCs.

Germline V lookup: CDR1 MNHEY, CDR2 SVGAGI. The CDR3 is 15 amino acids. V gave up 5 bases and J gave up 1 base, with 13 bases separating them. In the original processing: Reference gene primers were amplified, and this amplification served to estimate nucleated cell counts. TCRdb's table, derived via immunoSEQ multiplex PCR, lists solely in-frame clones and lacks some. V and J calls and clone size come straight from that table; D and trimming were deduced from the DNA. Found here are roughly 100,000 clones, 75% to 85% of them singletons; the top ten hold around 9.4%. The TCR comes from a woman aged 80 or over with acute or convalescent COVID-19. The chain is built from TRBV6-5 and TRBJ2-3; D might be TRBD1 (6 bases). The specimen was peripheral blood. CDR3 protein: CASSTGQPGTDTQYF. CDR3 nucleotide sequence: TGTGCCAGCAGTACCGGACAGCCTGGCACAGATACGCAGTATTTT.